The 26 T cell receptor beta chains listed next were all sequenced from one sample in a study of T cells in localized non-small cell lung cancer. Clones were read by immunoSEQ multiplex PCR, and TCRdb kept only the in-frame ones, dropping some. The repertoire holds 130,000 or so clones, with about 90% as singletons. The sample in question was peripheral blood, obtained before any cancer treatment. The receptors stem from a female donor older than 55 with stage I lung adenocarcinoma.

The rearrangement uses TRBV5-6 and TRBJ2-1; 7 positions match TRBD1. The CDR3 has 15 amino acids. Trimming cost V 2 bases and J 0 bases; bases outside gene matches: 2. Germline V gene lookup returns CDR1 SGHDT and CDR2 YYEEEE. The CDR3 sequence is CASSFRGSSYNEQFF. Here the CDR3 DNA reads TGTGCCAGCAGCTTCAGGGGGAGCTCCTACAATGAGCAGTTCTTC. Supplemented by reference TRBV5-6 and TRBJ2-1, the full variable domain reads DAGVTQSPTHLIKTRGQQVTLRCSPKSGHDTVSWYQQALGQGPQFIFQYYEEEERQRGNFPDRFSGHQFPNYSSELNVNALLLGDSALYLCASSFRGSSYNEQFFGPGTRLTVL.

This chain connects TRBV7-9 to TRBJ1-3; TRBD1 is a possible D gene (6 bases). The CDR3 contains 14 residues. The V end lost 7 bases, the J end lost 8 bases, and 18 bases lay between the germline ends. Germline V gives CDR1 SEHNR, CDR2 FQNEAQ (reference sequence). DNA of the CDR3: TGTGCCAGCATGCCTTGGGGGGGCGGCTACACCATATATTTT. This codes for CASMPWGGGYTIYF.

V usage is TRBV5-5 and J usage is TRBJ1-2; D call uncertain. Per the germline V gene, CDR1 is SGHKS and CDR2 is YYEKEE (reference sequence). V shed 0 bases and J shed 3 bases, with 12 bases lying between them. The CDR3 consists of 15 residues. The CDR3 spells CASSLASQSHYGYTF. The CDR3 nucleotides are TGTGCCAGCAGCTTGGCCAGTCAGTCCCACTATGGCTACACCTTC.

The rearrangement uses TRBV4-2 and TRBJ2-1; D is ambiguous. Germline CDR1 and CDR2: LGHNA and YNFKEQ. The CDR3 sequence is 14 residues long. The V end lost 0 bases, the J end lost 5 bases, and 8 bases lay between the germline ends. CDR3 in amino acids: CASSQDRIDNEQFF. The CDR3 nucleotides read TGTGCCAGCAGCCAAGATAGGATCGACAATGAGCAGTTCTTC.

The J gene is TRBJ1-1, the V gene TRBV19; D is undetermined. This CDR3 region has 14 residues. The V gene lost 3 bases and the J gene lost 0 bases, with 8 bases spanning the gap. Germline V lookup: CDR1 LNHDA, CDR2 SQIVND (reference sequence). This CDR3 is CASSIDSMNTEAFF. CDR3 nucleotide sequence: TGTGCCAGTAGTATTGATTCTATGAACACTGAAGCTTTCTTT.

The J gene is TRBJ2-2, the V gene TRBV5-1, with TRBD1 matching over 8 bases. The germline V gene encodes CDR1 SGHRS and CDR2 YFSETQ. The CDR3 consists of 18 residues. V lost 2 bases to trimming and J lost 7 bases; unmatched junction nucleotides: 16. CDR3: CASSFFDRGSPGSGELFF. CDR3 sequence (DNA): TGCGCCAGCAGCTTTTTCGACAGGGGATCTCCCGGGAGCGGGGAGCTGTTTTTT.

V is TRBV7-3 and J is TRBJ2-7, with TRBD1 matching 10 bases. The CDR3 spans 15 residues. V lost 4 bases and J lost 2; bases outside the gene matches: 5. From germline, CDR1 is SGHTA and CDR2 FQGTGA. The CDR3 DNA sequence: TGTGCCAGCAGCTCGGGACAGGGGTACCCCTACGAGCAGTACTTC. Amino acid sequence: CASSSGQGYPYEQYF.

The chain uses TRBV10-1 and TRBJ2-7; a weak D match, TRBD2 (6 bases). The CDR3 is 15 residues long. Germline CDR1 reads WNHNN; CDR2 reads SYGVQD (reference sequence). Deletions cut 0 bases from V and 0 bases from J, with 9 bases between. The DNA for the CDR3 is TGCGCCAGCAGTGAGTCCGCGGGGATCTCCTACGAGCAGTACTTC. Translating gives CASSESAGISYEQYF.

This chain connects TRBV10-1 to TRBJ2-3, with D possibly being TRBD2 (6 bases). This CDR3 region has 12 residues. Germline CDR1 and CDR2: WNHNN and SYGVQD (reference sequence). V was clipped by 0 bases and J by 9 bases, with 7 bases between them. The CDR3 DNA follows: TGCGCCAGCAGTGAGTCAAGCGGGACGCAGTATTTT. Translation: CASSESSGTQYF.

The gene calls are TRBV28 and TRBJ1-2, with D uncertain. Germline CDR1 is MDHEN and CDR2 is SYDVKM. The CDR3 consists of 13 residues. Trimming left V 3 bases short and J 0 bases short, with 5 bases between. The CDR3 here is CASSFSPNYGYTF. DNA of the CDR3: TGTGCCAGCAGTTTCTCACCTAACTATGGCTACACCTTC.

The chain uses TRBV27 and TRBJ2-7; TRBD2 aligns across 7 bases. CDR3 length: 14 amino acids. Germline V gives CDR1 MNHEY, CDR2 SMNVEV (reference sequence). The V and J ends lost 4 bases and 4 bases, in that order; junction bases with no gene match: 7. The CDR3 is CASSSGRGGYEQYF. CDR3 nucleotides: TGTGCCAGCAGTTCCGGACGGGGAGGGTACGAGCAGTACTTC.

This chain joins TRBV4-1 and TRBJ2-1, with a weak D call TRBD1 (6 bases). CDR1 is MGHRA and CDR2 is YSYEKL in the germline V gene. The CDR3 consists of 15 residues. Trimming took off 1 base at V and 6 bases at J, with 13 bases between the two ends. The CDR3 here is CASSQVSTGFNEQFF. In nucleotides, the CDR3 is TGCGCCAGCAGCCAAGTGTCCACAGGGTTCAATGAGCAGTTCTTC.

The count of this clone is one. CDR3 region: CASSLAMTYNEQFF. The CDR3 nucleotides are TGTGCCAGCAGCTTAGCGATGACCTACAATGAGCAGTTCTTC. The genes are TRBV11-3 and TRBJ2-1; no firm D call. The CDR3 consists of 14 residues. V was pared by 1 base and J by 2 bases, with 6 bases between. Per the germline V gene, CDR1 is SGHNT and CDR2 is YENEEA. Complete variable domain (other parts from reference TRBV11-3 and TRBJ2-1): EAGVVQSPRYKIIEKKQPVAFWCNPISGHNTLYWYLQNLGQGPELLIRYENEEAVDDSQLPKDRFSAERLKGVDSTLKIQPAELGDSAVYLCASSLAMTYNEQFFGPGTRLTVL.

The chain uses TRBV5-6 and TRBJ1-4; 7 positions match TRBD1. The CDR3 has 16 residues. CDR1 and CDR2 from the germline V gene are SGHDT and YYEEEE. V was pared by 4 bases and J by 6 bases, with 12 bases of the junction left unmatched. This CDR3 reads CASSLRDSNIHEKLFF. The CDR3 bases are TGTGCCAGCAGCCTAAGGGACAGCAACATTCATGAAAAACTGTTTTTT.

V gene TRBV18 combines with J gene TRBJ2-1, with D possibly being TRBD1 (5 bases). Trimming cost V 3 bases and J 0 bases, with 9 bases left between them. Looked up from germline, CDR1 is KGHSH and CDR2 is LQKENI. The CDR3 runs 15 residues. CDR3: CASSPTVSSYNEQFF. In nucleotides, the CDR3 is TGTGCCAGCTCACCGACAGTTAGCTCCTACAATGAGCAGTTCTTC.

The chain joins TRBV9 to TRBJ2-2, with a possible D match to TRBD1 (6 bases). V gave up 4 bases and J gave up 5 bases, with 9 bases separating them. Germline CDR1 SGDLS, CDR2 YYNGEE. The CDR3 covers 13 residues. The CDR3, as DNA: TGTGCCAGCAGCACCCAGGGGACCGGGGAGCTGTTTTTT. Amino acid sequence: CASSTQGTGELFF. The entire variable domain, with the rest obtained from reference TRBV9 and TRBJ2-2, is as follows: DSGVTQTPKHLITATGQRVTLRCSPRSGDLSVYWYQQSLDQGLQFLIQYYNGEERAKGNILERFSAQQFPDLHSELNLSSLELGDSALYFCASSTQGTGELFFGEGSRLTVL.

The genes are TRBV7-2 and TRBJ2-3, with TRBD2 matching 10 bases. With V trimmed by 4 bases and J by 2 bases, 3 bases remained unmatched. Germline assignment: CDR1 SGHTA and CDR2 FQGNSA. The CDR3 runs 15 residues. The CDR3 here is CASSSTSGITDTQYF. CDR3 bases: TGTGCCAGCAGCTCCACTAGCGGGATCACAGATACGCAGTATTTT. Variable domain in full (rest from reference TRBV7-2 and TRBJ2-3): GAGVSQSPSNKVTEKGKDVELRCDPISGHTALYWYRQSLGQGLEFLIYFQGNSAPDKSGLPSDRFSAERTGGSVSTLTIQRTQQEDSAVYLCASSSTSGITDTQYFGPGTRLTVL.

This clone has just one count. The rearrangement uses TRBV18 and TRBJ1-1, with TRBD1 matching 7 bases. The V segment lost 6 bases and the J segment 3 bases; nucleotides outside the gene matches: 10. Germline loops: CDR1 KGHSH, CDR2 LQKENI. This CDR3 spans 15 amino acids. The CDR3 spells CASSQEGQSYTEAFF. CDR3 coding DNA: TGTGCCAGCTCCCAGGAGGGACAGTCCTACACTGAAGCTTTCTTT. Full variable domain (remainder filled in from reference TRBV18 and TRBJ1-1): NAGVMQNPRHLVRRRGQEARLRCSPMKGHSHVYWYRQLPEEGLKFMVYLQKENIIDESGMPKERFSAEFPKEGPSILRIQQVVRGDSAAYFCASSQEGQSYTEAFFGQGTRLTVV.

J is TRBJ1-1 and V is TRBV6-5, with unresolved D. V was trimmed by 7 bases and J by 5 bases, leaving 17 bases between them. In germline, CDR1 is MNHEY, CDR2 SVGAGI. The CDR3 loop spans 14 amino acids. CDR3 DNA sequence: TGTGCCAGCATTCGGACCCAACGAAGGACTGAAGCTTTCTTT. It specifies CASIRTQRRTEAFF.

The J gene is TRBJ2-6, the V gene TRBV27; 8 bases are shared with TRBD1. Trimming took 5 bases from V and 3 from J; bases not matched to a gene: 3. The CDR3 covers 15 residues. Per the germline V gene, CDR1 is MNHEY and CDR2 is SMNVEV (reference sequence). The DNA of the CDR3 is TGTGCCAGCAGTAGCAGGGGGCTTGGGGCCAACGTCCTGACTTTC. It is translated as CASSSRGLGANVLTF.

CDR3 coding DNA: TGTGCCAGTAACCCCCCGGACAGGGTGGGAAGCACCGGGGAGCTGTTTTTT. It encodes CASNPPDRVGSTGELFF. The rearrangement links TRBV19 to TRBJ2-2, with 8 bases identical to TRBD1. With 7 bases clipped from V and 4 bases from J, the junction kept 14 bases outside the gene matches. The CDR3 length is 17 residues. In germline, CDR1 is LNHDA, CDR2 SQIVND (reference sequence). Supplemented by reference TRBV19 and TRBJ2-2, the full variable domain reads DGGITQSPKYLFRKEGQNVTLSCEQNLNHDAMYWYRQDPGQGLRLIYYSQIVNDFQKGDIAEGYSVSREKKESFPLTVTSAQKNPTAFYLCASNPPDRVGSTGELFFGEGSRLTVL.

The rearrangement joins TRBV27 to TRBJ1-1; no firm D call. Germline assignment: CDR1 MNHEY and CDR2 SMNVEV (reference sequence). V was pared by 6 bases and J by 4 bases, with 12 bases between. This CDR3 contains 13 residues. CDR3 nucleotides: TGTGCCAGCAGAGAAGGGTTCGCCACTGAAGCTTTCTTT. Its protein is CASREGFATEAFF.

About this clone itself: Other DNA sequences from this sample encode an identical CDR3 as well. The chain carries TRBV27 and TRBJ2-7, with D unclear. Germline values: CDR1 MNHEY, CDR2 SMNVEV (reference sequence). The CDR3 length is 12 residues. The V end was cut by 0 bases, the J end by 3 bases, with 3 bases between. For the CDR3, the DNA is TGTGCCAGCAGTTTATCAGGCTACGAGCAGTACTTC. Its protein product is CASSLSGYEQYF.

The genes are TRBV6-6 and TRBJ2-7, with 9 bases matching TRBD2. Germline lookup yields CDR1 MNHNY and CDR2 SVGAGI (reference sequence). V gave up 2 bases and J gave up 2 bases; unmatched junction bases: 1. The CDR3 has 14 amino acids. CDR3 sequence (DNA): TGTGCCAGCAGTTACGCTAGCGGGGCCTACGAGCAGTACTTC. As protein: CASSYASGAYEQYF.

This clone occurred once. The chain employs TRBV5-1 and TRBJ2-7; 8 positions agree with TRBD2. V dropped 5 bases and J dropped 7; count of bases not matched to a gene: 11. The length of the CDR3 is 14 residues. Germline assignment: CDR1 SGHRS and CDR2 YFSETQ. The CDR3 coding sequence is TGCGCCAGCAGATCGGCTAGCGGGCCCGGAGAGCAGTACTTC. It codes for CASRSASGPGEQYF. Full variable domain (remainder filled in from reference TRBV5-1 and TRBJ2-7): KAGVTQTPRYLIKTRGQQVTLSCSPISGHRSVSWYQQTPGQGLQFLFEYFSETQRNKGNFPGRFSGRQFSNSRSEMNVSTLELGDSALYLCASRSASGPGEQYFGPGTRLTVT.

The chain has TRBV15 and TRBJ2-1; TRBD1 or TRBD2 may be the D gene (5 bases each). Trimming cost V 1 base and J 4 bases, with 8 bases left between them. This CDR3 is built from 14 residues. CDR1 and CDR2 from the germline V gene are LNHNV and YYDKDF (reference sequence). Here the CDR3 DNA reads TGTGCCACCAGCAGAGGGGGGACGTACAATGAGCAGTTCTTC. It codes for CATSRGGTYNEQFF.